This T cell receptor (beta chain) was obtained from a study of T cells after yellow fever vaccination. The wider study: The SMART-Seq v4 Ultra Low Input method served to prepare the low-cell-number fractions.

With respect to this clonotype: Its target is not known.

Study conclusions and caveats: Though it reached lower strength, the secondary response hit its peak faster, day 5 versus 15.

MiXCR, run by TCRdb on the 5' RACE reads, gives a single entry per CDR3 protein. The data contain 500,000 to 650,000 distinct CDR3 sequences, 17% of them singletons. Germline V gene lookup returns CDR1 MGHRA and CDR2 YSYEKL. The CDR3 is 17 residues long. The V and J ends lost 2 bases and 2 bases respectively, with 17 bases between them. The input for sequencing was PBMCs, taken 5 days after the first yellow fever vaccination. This chain joins TRBV4-1 and TRBJ2-3, with D uncertain. The source of this sequence is a man aged 18 to 29 who received the YFV17D yellow fever vaccine. DNA of the CDR3: TGCGCCAGCAGCCAAAAAACTCCACCTAGATTCACAGATACGCAGTATTTT. This sequence encodes CASSQKTPPRFTDTQYF.